The sequence of this TCR beta chain was determined in a study of blood T cell repertoires in COVID-19. The repertoire was sequenced with immunoSEQ multiplex PCR; TCRdb's copy has only in-frame clones and lacks some. The table lists about 410,000 clones, roughly 91% of them singletons. The sequence came from a man between 18 and 35 years old who had recovered from COVID-19. Specimen: PBMCs or T cells enriched from blood (not recorded which).

The CDR3 sequence: CASSESSGGYQPQHF. CDR3 DNA: TGTGCCAGCAGTGAATCATCGGGGGGCTATCAGCCCCAGCATTTT. V gene TRBV2 combines with J gene TRBJ1-5; possible D gene TRBD1, 6 bases. CDR1 is SNHLY and CDR2 is FYNNEI in the germline V gene. The CDR3 spans 15 residues. The V end was cut by 2 bases, the J end by 5 bases, with 13 bases between.